This T cell receptor beta chain was obtained from a study of blood T cell repertoires in COVID-19. Study details: The analysed material was cDNA or gDNA that came from T cells, B-cell-depleted T cells, or PBMCs.

Study processing details: Amplification of reference gene primers was used by the study to estimate nucleated cell counts. Assay used: immunoSEQ multiplex PCR; TCRdb lists only in-frame clones, some missing. V, J and clone size are taken as reported in that table, and D and trimming were inferred from the DNA itself. The sample includes around 99,000 clones, around 90% of them seen just once. Germline V gene data show CDR1 as SGDLS and CDR2 as YYNGEE. Trimming cost V 0 bases and J 9 bases, with 25 bases left between them. The CDR3 totals 18 residues. The chain carries TRBV9 and TRBJ1-3; a weak D match, TRBD1 (5 bases). The clonotype was recovered from a man aged 35 to 55 with active or convalescent COVID-19. Material: peripheral blood. The CDR3 sequence: CASSVVLAGDPVGGTIYF. The CDR3 nucleotides are TGTGCCAGCAGCGTAGTTTTGGCGGGGGACCCGGTTGGAGGCACCATATATTTT.